The 25 T cell receptor beta chains reported below all come from one sample, sequenced in a study of T cell responses to AZD1222 COVID-19 vaccine. The table came from immunoSEQ multiplex PCR; TCRdb's copy has only in-frame clones and leaves some out. The sample holds about 60,000 clones, roughly 85% seen once. The input for sequencing was peripheral blood, taken on day 0 of AZD1222 vaccination. The receptors come from an adult in good health.

The rearrangement joins TRBV18 to TRBJ2-2; D not resolved. V lost 2 bases and J 4 bases, leaving 11 bases between the germline ends. In germline, CDR1 is KGHSH, CDR2 LQKENI. CDR3 size: 15 residues. CDR3 loop: CASSPGRASTGELFF. The CDR3 coding sequence is TGTGCCAGCTCACCAGGACGGGCGAGCACCGGGGAGCTGTTTTTT.

CDR3 nucleotide sequence: TGTGCCAGCAGCCACGGACACGGGACAGCAAACGGAGCAGATACGCAGTATTTT. Its protein product is CASSHGHGTANGADTQYF. V and J are TRBV4-2 and TRBJ2-3, with 7 bases fitting TRBD1. From germline, CDR1 is LGHNA and CDR2 YNFKEQ. The CDR3 totals 18 residues. V lost 3 bases to trimming and J lost 4 bases; unmatched junction nucleotides: 16.

The chain is built from TRBV5-8 and TRBJ2-4, with D unclear. Looked up from germline, CDR1 is SGHTS and CDR2 is YDEGEE. There are 11 residues in the CDR3. V gave up 7 bases and J gave up 11 bases, with 13 bases separating them. CDR3 sequence reads: CASVNVFVQYF. The CDR3 DNA reads TGTGCCAGCGTAAATGTATTCGTTCAGTACTTC.

This chain's CDR3 is CASSPPGQGSLATNEKLFF. CDR3 in DNA: TGTGCCAGCTCACCACCGGGACAGGGGTCTCTAGCAACTAATGAAAAACTGTTTTTT. The chain couples TRBV18 to TRBJ1-4, with 10 bases fitting TRBD1. The germline CDR1 and CDR2 sequences are KGHSH and LQKENI. Trimming took 0 bases from V and 0 from J; bases not matched to a gene: 7. The CDR3 length is 19 residues.

This sequence joins TRBV18 and TRBJ1-1, with unresolved D. Germline V gene sequence: CDR1 KGHSH, CDR2 LQKENI. V lost 1 base to trimming and J lost 6 bases, with 12 bases between them. The CDR3 runs to 14 residues. The DNA of the CDR3 is TGTGCCAGCTCACCACTCTCGTCGGAGGCTGAAGCTTTCTTT. This encodes CASSPLSSEAEAFF.

The V and J genes are TRBV7-8 and TRBJ2-1, with D hard to call. The ends were cut back, 1 base at V and 10 bases at J, with 8 bases in the middle. CDR1 SGHVS and CDR2 FQNEAQ come from the germline V gene. The CDR3 contains 12 residues. The CDR3 spells CASSLESLEQFF. In DNA, the CDR3 is TGTGCCAGCAGCTTAGAATCCCTAGAGCAGTTCTTC.

The CDR3 loop reads CASPTGQGVSFRNNEQFF. The CDR3 DNA reads as TGTGCCAGCCCGACGGGACAGGGGGTAAGTTTTAGGAACAATGAGCAGTTCTTC. The genes are TRBV6-4 and TRBJ2-1, with 11 positions matching TRBD1. The V gene's germline CDR1 is MRHNA and CDR2 SNTAGT. Trimming cost V 8 bases and J 5 bases; bases outside gene matches: 17. The CDR3 totals 18 residues.

In this sample, this clone turned up once. The CDR3 sequence is CASSLEAGVANSPLHF. The CDR3 DNA follows: TGTGCCAGCAGCTTGGAGGCTGGGGTGGCTAATTCACCCCTCCACTTT. V gene TRBV5-4 combines with J gene TRBJ1-6; no firm D call. In germline, CDR1 is SGHNT, CDR2 YYREEE (reference sequence). V lost 0 bases, J lost 6 bases, and 13 bases lay in between. This CDR3 is built from 16 residues.

J is TRBJ1-4 and V is TRBV3-1 (or the pseudogene TRBV3-2); no reliable D call. The V end was cut by 6 bases, the J end by 1 base, with 3 bases between. The germline CDR1 and CDR2 sequences are LGHDT and YNNKEL (reference sequence). The CDR3 runs to 12 residues. CDR3 nucleotide sequence: TGTGCCAGCAGTCGAACTAATGAAAAACTGTTTTTT. Translating gives CASSRTNEKLFF.

V is TRBV7-9 and J is TRBJ2-3; D call uncertain. CDR3 length: 13 residues. V lost 4 bases and J 1 base, leaving 6 bases between the germline ends. Germline-derived CDR1 and CDR2 are SEHNR and FQNEAQ (reference sequence). The CDR3: CASSSTGTDTQYF. The DNA of the CDR3 is TGTGCCAGCAGCTCCACCGGCACAGATACGCAGTATTTT.

This chain uses TRBV3-1 (or the pseudogene TRBV3-2) with TRBJ2-3; 8 bases align to TRBD1. The CDR3 extends over 15 amino acids. CDR1 and CDR2 (germline): LGHDT, YNNKEL (reference sequence). The junction had 4 bases not matched to a gene; V was cut back by 1 base and J by 4 bases. The CDR3 sequence: CASSQAAGGPDTQYF. The CDR3 nucleotides read TGTGCCAGCAGCCAAGCTGCAGGGGGCCCAGATACGCAGTATTTT.

The V call is TRBV27, the J call TRBJ2-1; TRBD2 aligns across 10 bases. V trimming: 5 bases; J trimming: 4 bases; junction bases outside the gene matches: 2. CDR3 length: 14 amino acids. Germline CDR1 reads MNHEY; CDR2 reads SMNVEV (reference sequence). For the CDR3, the DNA is TGTGCCAGCAGTACTAGCGGGGTGTACAATGAGCAGTTCTTC. This gives the protein CASSTSGVYNEQFF.

V and J are TRBV19 and TRBJ2-3; 12 bases are shared with TRBD2. Trimming removed 5 bases from V and 1 base from J; junction bases left unmatched: 10. CDR3 size: 18 residues. CDR1 and CDR2 from the germline V gene are LNHDA and SQIVND (reference sequence). The CDR3 DNA sequence: TGTGCCAGTAGTTCCACGACTAGCGGGGGCCTTCGCACAGATACGCAGTATTTT. Translated: CASSSTTSGGLRTDTQYF.

The rearrangement links TRBV28 to TRBJ2-7; TRBD1 might be the D (5 bases). This CDR3 contains 15 residues. Germline V gene lookup returns CDR1 MDHEN and CDR2 SYDVKM. V shed 6 bases and J shed 2 bases, with 17 bases lying between them. CDR3 DNA: TGTGCCAGCAGACTTACCGACAGAGTGGCCTACGAGCAGTACTTC. Its translation: CASRLTDRVAYEQYF. Together with reference TRBV28 and TRBJ2-7, the CDR3 gives the full variable domain: DVKVTQSSRYLVKRTGEKVFLECVQDMDHENMFWYRQDPGLGLRLIYFSYDVKMKEKGDIPEGYSVSREKKERFSLILESASTNQTSMYLCASRLTDRVAYEQYFGPGTRLTVT.

The gene calls are TRBV6-1 and TRBJ2-7; no clear D. Germline CDR1 reads MNHNS; CDR2 reads SASEGT. The CDR3 sequence is 12 residues long. With 3 bases removed from V and 4 bases from J, the gap between germline ends came to 7 bases. The CDR3, as DNA: TGTGCCAGCAGTGAGGCACAGTACGAGCAGTACTTC. Its protein product is CASSEAQYEQYF.

This clone was observed a handful of times. Here the CDR3 reads CASSFAGSEQYF. In nucleotides, the CDR3 is TGTGCCAGCAGTTTCGCAGGTAGTGAGCAGTACTTC. The genes are TRBV7-6 and TRBJ2-7; D uncertain. From germline, CDR1 is SGHVS and CDR2 FNYEAQ. The CDR3 loop spans 12 amino acids. Trimming cost V 6 bases and J 7 bases, with 13 bases left between them.

The chain carries TRBV19 and TRBJ1-2; 7 positions agree with TRBD1. The germline gives CDR1 LNHDA, CDR2 SQIVND (reference sequence). This CDR3 is 15 amino acids long. V shed 6 bases, J shed 6 bases, and the junction held 13 bases outside the gene matches. In nucleotides, the CDR3 is TGTGCCAGTAGAAATGACAGGGTGAAGATGGATGGCTACACCTTC. Translated, it gives CASRNDRVKMDGYTF.

Turning to this clone: The sample carries other DNA sequences with the same CDR3. V and J are TRBV6-1 and TRBJ1-4; TRBD1 might be the D (5 bases). Trimming pared 0 bases from V and 0 bases from J, leaving 8 bases between. From germline, CDR1 is MNHNS and CDR2 SASEGT. The CDR3 has 16 residues. CDR3 region: CASSEAGVTTNEKLFF. The CDR3 DNA sequence: TGTGCCAGCAGTGAAGCGGGGGTCACAACTAATGAAAAACTGTTTTTT.

The chain joins TRBV27 to TRBJ2-7, with 9 nucleotides matching TRBD1. Germline CDR1 MNHEY, CDR2 SMNVEV (reference sequence). The trim removed 8 bases at V and 4 bases at J, leaving 12 bases unmatched. The CDR3 extends over 15 amino acids. Here the CDR3 DNA reads TGTGCCAGCGGGGACGGGACAGGGCTTTTTTACGAGCAGTACTTC. Its translation is CASGDGTGLFYEQYF.

The chain has TRBV14 and TRBJ2-3, with a tentative D call TRBD1 (6 bases). Looked up from germline, CDR1 is SGHDN and CDR2 is FVKESK. Trimming took off 0 bases at V and 3 bases at J, with 10 bases between the two ends. The CDR3 sequence is 15 residues long. The CDR3, as DNA: TGTGCCAGCAGCCAAGAGCTCAGGGGAACAGATACGCAGTATTTT. Translated, it gives CASSQELRGTDTQYF.

The chain carries TRBV7-2 and TRBJ2-2; TRBD1 might be the D (6 bases). V lost 1 base, J lost 1 base, and 16 bases lay in between. This CDR3 region has 18 residues. The germline V gene has CDR1 SGHTA and CDR2 FQGNSA. CDR3 DNA sequence: TGTGCCAGCAGCTTAGTATCGACGGACAGCCTGAACACCGGGGAGCTGTTTTTT. Protein sequence: CASSLVSTDSLNTGELFF.

The CDR3 loop is CASSLYYRDSFGETQYF. In nucleotides, the CDR3 is TGTGCCAGCAGCTTGTATTACCGAGACTCTTTCGGAGAGACCCAGTACTTC. The V gene is TRBV7-3, the J gene TRBJ2-5; D ambiguous. V lost 3 bases to trimming and J lost 4 bases, with 21 bases between them. From germline, CDR1 is SGHTA and CDR2 FQGTGA. The length of the CDR3 is 17 residues.

The chain employs TRBV6-5 and TRBJ1-6; no firm D call. V was trimmed by 7 bases and J by 7 bases, leaving 11 bases between them. From germline, CDR1 is MNHEY and CDR2 SVGAGI. The CDR3 totals 13 residues. The CDR3 DNA reads TGTGCCAGCACCGGAGGGCTCAATTCACCCCTCCACTTT. As protein: CASTGGLNSPLHF.

This clone was picked up one time. CDR3 amino acids: CASSYRGPNEKLFF. The DNA for the CDR3 is TGTGCCAGTAGTTACAGGGGCCCTAATGAAAAACTGTTTTTT. The J gene is TRBJ1-4, the V gene TRBV19; 7 bases are a match to TRBD1. Per germline, CDR1 LNHDA and CDR2 SQIVND (reference sequence). V lost 5 bases, J lost 3 bases, and 3 bases stayed unmatched. This CDR3 contains 14 residues.

The chain is built from TRBV28 and TRBJ1-1, with D possibly matching TRBD1 (6 bases). The CDR3 extends over 17 amino acids. Trimming removed 5 bases from V and 5 bases from J, with 24 bases in between. Germline CDR1 reads MDHEN; CDR2 reads SYDVKM. The CDR3 here is CASSDQRFTGRPTEAFF. The CDR3 region has the DNA TGTGCCAGCAGTGACCAAAGATTTACAGGGAGACCGACTGAAGCTTTCTTT.